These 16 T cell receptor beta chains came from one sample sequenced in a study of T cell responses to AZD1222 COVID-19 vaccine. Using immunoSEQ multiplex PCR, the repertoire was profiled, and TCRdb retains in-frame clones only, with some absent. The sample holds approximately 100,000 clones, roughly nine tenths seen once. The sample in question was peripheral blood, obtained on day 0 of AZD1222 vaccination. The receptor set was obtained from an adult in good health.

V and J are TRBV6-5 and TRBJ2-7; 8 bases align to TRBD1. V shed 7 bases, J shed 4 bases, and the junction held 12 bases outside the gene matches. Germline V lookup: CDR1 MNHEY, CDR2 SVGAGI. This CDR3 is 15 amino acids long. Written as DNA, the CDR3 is TGTGCCAGCACTCATATCCGGGACAGGATTTACGAGCAGTACTTC. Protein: CASTHIRDRIYEQYF.

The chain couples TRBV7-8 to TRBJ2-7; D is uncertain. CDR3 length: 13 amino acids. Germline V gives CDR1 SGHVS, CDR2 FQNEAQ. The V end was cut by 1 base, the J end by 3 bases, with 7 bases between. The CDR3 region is CASSLGAYYEQYF. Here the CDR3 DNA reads TGTGCCAGCAGCTTAGGGGCGTACTACGAGCAGTACTTC. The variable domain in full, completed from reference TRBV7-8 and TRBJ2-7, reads GAGVSQSPRYKVAKRGQDVALRCDPISGHVSLFWYQQALGQGPEFLTYFQNEAQLDKSGLPSDRFFAERPEGSVSTLKIQRTQQEDSAVYLCASSLGAYYEQYFGPGTRLTVT.

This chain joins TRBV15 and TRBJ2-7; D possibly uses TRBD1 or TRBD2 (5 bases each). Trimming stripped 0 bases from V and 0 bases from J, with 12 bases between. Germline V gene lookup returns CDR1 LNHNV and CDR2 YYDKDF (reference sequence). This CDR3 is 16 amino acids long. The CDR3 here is CATSRDTGDGSYEQYF. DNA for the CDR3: TGTGCCACCAGCAGAGATACTGGGGACGGCTCCTACGAGCAGTACTTC.

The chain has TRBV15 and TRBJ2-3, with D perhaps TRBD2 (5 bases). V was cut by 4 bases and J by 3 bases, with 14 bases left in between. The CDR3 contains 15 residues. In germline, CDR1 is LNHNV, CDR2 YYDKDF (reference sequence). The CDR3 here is CATSKKGLRTDTQYF. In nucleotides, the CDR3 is TGTGCCACCAGCAAAAAAGGACTTCGGACAGATACGCAGTATTTT. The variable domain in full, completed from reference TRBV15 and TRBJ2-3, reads DAMVIQNPRYQVTQFGKPVTLSCSQTLNHNVMYWYQQKSSQAPKLLFHYYDKDFNNEADTPDNFQSRRPNTSFCFLDIRSPGLGDTAMYLCATSKKGLRTDTQYFGPGTRLTVL.

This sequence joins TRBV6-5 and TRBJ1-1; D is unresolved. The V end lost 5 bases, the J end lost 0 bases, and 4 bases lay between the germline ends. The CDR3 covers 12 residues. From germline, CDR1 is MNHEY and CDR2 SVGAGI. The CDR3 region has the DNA TGTGCCAGCAGTAAACTGAACACTGAAGCTTTCTTT. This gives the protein CASSKLNTEAFF.

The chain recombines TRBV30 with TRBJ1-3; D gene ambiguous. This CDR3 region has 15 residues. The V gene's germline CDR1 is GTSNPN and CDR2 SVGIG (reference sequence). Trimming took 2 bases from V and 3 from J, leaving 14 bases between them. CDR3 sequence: CAWSTPRQIGNTIYF. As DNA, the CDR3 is TGTGCCTGGAGTACCCCCAGACAAATTGGAAACACCATATATTTT.

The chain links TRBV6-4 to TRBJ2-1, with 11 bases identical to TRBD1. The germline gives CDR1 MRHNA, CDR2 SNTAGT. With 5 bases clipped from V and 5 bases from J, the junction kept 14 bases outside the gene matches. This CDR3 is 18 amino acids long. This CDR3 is CASSPERTGGLANNEQFF. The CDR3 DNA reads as TGTGCCAGCAGTCCCGAGCGGACAGGGGGCCTAGCGAACAATGAGCAGTTCTTC.

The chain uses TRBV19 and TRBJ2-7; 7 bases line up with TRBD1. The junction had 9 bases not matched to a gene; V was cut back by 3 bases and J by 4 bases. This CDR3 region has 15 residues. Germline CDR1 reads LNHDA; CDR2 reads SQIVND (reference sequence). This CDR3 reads CASSMSAGGWYEQYF. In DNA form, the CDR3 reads TGTGCCAGTAGTATGTCGGCAGGGGGATGGTACGAGCAGTACTTC. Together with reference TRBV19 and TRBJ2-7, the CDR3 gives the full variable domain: DGGITQSPKYLFRKEGQNVTLSCEQNLNHDAMYWYRQDPGQGLRLIYYSQIVNDFQKGDIAEGYSVSREKKESFPLTVTSAQKNPTAFYLCASSMSAGGWYEQYFGPGTRLTVT.

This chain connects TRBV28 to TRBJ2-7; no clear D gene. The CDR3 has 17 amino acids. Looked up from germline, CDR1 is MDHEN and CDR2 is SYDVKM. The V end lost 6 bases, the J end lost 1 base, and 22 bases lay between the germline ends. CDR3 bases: TGTGCCAGCAGCACCGGCCCTGGACGGTTTCTATCCTACGAGCAGTACTTC. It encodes CASSTGPGRFLSYEQYF.

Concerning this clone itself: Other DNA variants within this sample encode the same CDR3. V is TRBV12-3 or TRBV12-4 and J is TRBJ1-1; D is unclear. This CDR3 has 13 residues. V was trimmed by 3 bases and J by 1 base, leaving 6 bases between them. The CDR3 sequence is CASSLTANTEAFF. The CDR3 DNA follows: TGTGCCAGCAGTTTGACTGCGAACACTGAAGCTTTCTTT.

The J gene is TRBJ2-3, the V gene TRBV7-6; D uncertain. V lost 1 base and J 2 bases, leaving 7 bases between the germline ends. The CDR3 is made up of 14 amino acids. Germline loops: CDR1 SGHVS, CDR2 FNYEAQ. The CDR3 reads CASSLGAVTDTQYF. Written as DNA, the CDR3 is TGTGCCAGCAGCTTAGGAGCTGTCACAGATACGCAGTATTTT.

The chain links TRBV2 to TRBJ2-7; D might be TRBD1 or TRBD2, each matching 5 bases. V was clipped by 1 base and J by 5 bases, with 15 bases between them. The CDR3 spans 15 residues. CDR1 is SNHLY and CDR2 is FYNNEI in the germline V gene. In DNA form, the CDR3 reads TGTGCCAGCAGTGAAGGTCCGGGGCTTCTCGACGAGCAGTACTTC. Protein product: CASSEGPGLLDEQYF.

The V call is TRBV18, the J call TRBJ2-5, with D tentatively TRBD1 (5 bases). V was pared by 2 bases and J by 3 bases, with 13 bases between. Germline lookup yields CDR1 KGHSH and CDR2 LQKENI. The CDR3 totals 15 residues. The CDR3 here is CASSPTGRVEETQYF. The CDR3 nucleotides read TGTGCCAGCTCACCAACGGGCAGGGTGGAAGAGACCCAGTACTTC.

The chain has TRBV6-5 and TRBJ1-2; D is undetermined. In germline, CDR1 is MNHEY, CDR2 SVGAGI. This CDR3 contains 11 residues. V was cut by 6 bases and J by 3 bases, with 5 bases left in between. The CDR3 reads CASRQHYGYTF. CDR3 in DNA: TGTGCCAGCAGACAGCACTATGGCTACACCTTC.

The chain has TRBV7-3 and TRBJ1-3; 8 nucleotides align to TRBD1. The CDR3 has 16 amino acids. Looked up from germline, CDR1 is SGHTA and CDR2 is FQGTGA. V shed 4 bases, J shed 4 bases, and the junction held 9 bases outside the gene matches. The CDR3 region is CASSSSDRGGGNTIYF. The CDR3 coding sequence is TGTGCCAGCAGCTCCTCAGACAGGGGAGGCGGAAACACCATATATTTT.

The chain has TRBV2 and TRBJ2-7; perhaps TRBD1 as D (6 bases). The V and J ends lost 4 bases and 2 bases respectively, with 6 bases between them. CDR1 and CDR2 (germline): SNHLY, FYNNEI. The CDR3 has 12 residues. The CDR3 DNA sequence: TGTGCCAGCAGTGGACAGGCCTACGAGCAGTACTTC. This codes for CASSGQAYEQYF.